This entry features one T cell receptor (beta chain) sequence. This sample was included in a study of T cells in localized non-small cell lung cancer. Per the germline V gene, CDR1 is MGHRA and CDR2 is YSYEKL. Trimming left V 6 bases short and J 2 bases short, with 20 bases between. The CDR3 has 17 residues. TCRdb's table, derived via immunoSEQ multiplex PCR, lists solely in-frame clones and lacks some. The repertoire has roughly 3,600 clones, roughly a fifth of them found once; the top ten carry around 6.3%. The starting material was lung tumor tissue, obtained before any cancer treatment. The source is a man aged 18-55 years with stage II lung adenocarcinoma. The V call is TRBV4-1, the J call TRBJ1-5; D gene uncertain. CDR3: CASSQSPSAWGNQPQHF. In nucleotides, the CDR3 is TGCGCCAGCAGTCAATCCCCCAGCGCCTGGGGCAATCAGCCCCAGCATTTT.